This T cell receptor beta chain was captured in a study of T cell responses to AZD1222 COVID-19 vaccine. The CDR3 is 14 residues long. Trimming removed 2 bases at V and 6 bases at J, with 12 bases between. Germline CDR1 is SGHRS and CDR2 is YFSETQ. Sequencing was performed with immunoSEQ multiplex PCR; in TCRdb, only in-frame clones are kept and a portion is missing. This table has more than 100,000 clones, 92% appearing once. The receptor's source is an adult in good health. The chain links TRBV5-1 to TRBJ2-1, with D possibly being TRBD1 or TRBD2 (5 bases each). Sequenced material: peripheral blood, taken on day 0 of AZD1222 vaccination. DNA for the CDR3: TGCGCCAGCAGCTTAGCTGGGACCACCAATGAGCAGTTCTTC. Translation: CASSLAGTTNEQFF.